This T cell receptor beta chain was recorded in a study of technical replicates of blood from a few donors. The CDR3 runs to 14 residues. The V and J ends lost 7 bases and 2 bases respectively, with 9 bases between them. The germline V gene has CDR1 MDHEN and CDR2 SYDVKM. Clones were sequenced by immunoSEQ multiplex PCR, and TCRdb holds only the in-frame ones, with some missing. The sample comprises roughly 83,000 clones, about 92% of which are singletons, and 0.25% rests with the top ten. The sequencing sample was made of T cells isolated from PBMCs. V is TRBV28 and J is TRBJ2-6; D unresolved. This TCR came from a human donor in good health. The CDR3 sequence: CASTMSAGANVLTF. The DNA of the CDR3 is TGTGCCAGCACTATGAGCGCTGGGGCCAACGTCCTGACTTTC.